Shown below are 17 T cell receptor beta chains from a single sample sequenced in a study of blood T cell repertoires in COVID-19. Repertoires were generated with immunoSEQ multiplex PCR, while TCRdb's copy carries only in-frame clones and drops some. The sample has hundreds of thousands of clones, roughly 88% seen once; the top ten hold 1.4%. The sample was peripheral blood. These receptors originate from a woman between 25 and 40 years old with active or convalescent COVID-19.

CDR3 amino acids: CATTRGSGHTEAFF. The CDR3 DNA is TGTGCCACCACCCGAGGTAGCGGACACACTGAAGCTTTCTTT. The genes are TRBV15 and TRBJ1-1; D gene unclear. CDR1 and CDR2 (germline): LNHNV, YYDKDF (reference sequence). The V gene lost 7 bases and the J gene lost 3 bases, with 15 bases spanning the gap. This CDR3 is 14 amino acids long.

The chain couples TRBV18 to TRBJ1-1; 7 nucleotides line up with TRBD1. Germline V gene sequence: CDR1 KGHSH, CDR2 LQKENI. Unmatched junction bases numbered 9, after V lost 7 bases and J lost 4 bases. This CDR3 is 14 amino acids long. Here the CDR3 reads CASCTGTDCTEAFF. In DNA form, the CDR3 reads TGTGCCAGCTGCACCGGGACAGACTGCACTGAAGCTTTCTTT.

The chain is built from TRBV10-3 and TRBJ2-2; D may be TRBD1 (5 bases). CDR1 and CDR2 from the germline V gene are ENHRY and SYGVKD. This CDR3 region has 12 residues. Trimming shortened V by 3 bases and J by 7 bases, and 6 bases separated the two germline ends. The CDR3 DNA follows: TGTGCCATCAGTGAAGGGGTCGGGGAGCTGTTTTTT. This sequence encodes CAISEGVGELFF.

This clone was observed once. This sequence joins TRBV19 and TRBJ2-4; D might be TRBD1 (6 bases). Deletions cut 1 base from V and 0 bases from J, with 10 bases between. This CDR3 has 16 residues. Germline V lookup: CDR1 LNHDA, CDR2 SQIVND (reference sequence). The CDR3 coding sequence is TGTGCCAGTAGTATAGGCCGGGACATAGCCAAAAACATTCAGTACTTC. Amino acids: CASSIGRDIAKNIQYF.

This CDR3 is CASSYRSGSLTDTQYF. The CDR3 DNA sequence: TGTGCCAGCAGTTATCGGAGCGGGAGCCTCACAGATACGCAGTATTTT. The chain joins TRBV6-5 to TRBJ2-3; 8 bases match TRBD2. The CDR3 is 16 amino acids. Germline lookup yields CDR1 MNHEY and CDR2 SVGAGI. Losses at the gene ends were 3 bases for V and 2 bases for J; bases not matched to a gene: 7.

The V call is TRBV7-9, the J call TRBJ2-7; weak D call: TRBD2 (5 bases). This CDR3 is 14 amino acids long. Per germline, CDR1 SEHNR and CDR2 FQNEAQ (reference sequence). V dropped 5 bases and J dropped 0 bases, with 11 bases sitting between them. The CDR3 sequence is CASSERESSYEQYF. CDR3 DNA sequence: TGTGCCAGCAGCGAAAGGGAGAGCTCCTACGAGCAGTACTTC.

The V gene is TRBV14, the J gene TRBJ1-3, with D maybe TRBD1 (6 bases). This CDR3 spans 15 amino acids. The germline gives CDR1 SGHDN, CDR2 FVKESK. Trimming cost V 2 bases and J 3 bases, with 11 bases left between them. The CDR3 is CASSQPGTIGNTIYF. The CDR3, as DNA: TGTGCCAGCAGCCAACCCGGGACAATTGGAAACACCATATATTTT.

The chain links TRBV13 to TRBJ2-7, with 13 bases matching TRBD2. From germline, CDR1 is PRHDT and CDR2 FYEKMQ (reference sequence). Germline trimming cut 4 bases from V and 2 bases from J; bases unmatched to any gene: 8. The CDR3 runs 17 residues. DNA of the CDR3: TGTGCCAGCAGCTCCCGACTAGCGGGAGGTAGGACCTACGAGCAGTACTTC. Its translation is CASSSRLAGGRTYEQYF.

The chain links TRBV3-1 (or the pseudogene TRBV3-2) to TRBJ2-7; weak D call: TRBD1 (6 bases). Germline assignment: CDR1 LGHDT and CDR2 YNNKEL (reference sequence). This CDR3 spans 13 amino acids. Between the trimmed V and J ends, which lost 5 bases and 5 bases, there was a span of 13 bases. The CDR3 here is CASSIRGQDEQYF. The CDR3 nucleotides are TGTGCCAGCAGCATTCGGGGACAAGACGAGCAGTACTTC.

In this sample, this clone turned up a few times. V usage is TRBV29-1 and J usage is TRBJ1-2; D is perhaps TRBD1 (6 bases). Germline V gives CDR1 SQVTM, CDR2 ANQGSEA. V dropped 2 bases and J dropped 0 bases, with 10 bases sitting between them. The CDR3 is made up of 14 amino acids. The CDR3 reads CSVEPRQANYGYTF. The CDR3 nucleotides read TGCAGCGTTGAACCTCGACAGGCTAACTATGGCTACACCTTC.

The CDR3 region is CASSVQGGNGNTIYF. In nucleotides, the CDR3 is TGTGCCAGCAGCGTTCAGGGGGGAAATGGAAACACCATATATTTT. V usage is TRBV9 and J usage is TRBJ1-3; 7 bases agree with TRBD1. J was trimmed by 3 bases and V by 2 bases; bases with no gene match: 5. Germline CDR1 is SGDLS and CDR2 is YYNGEE. The CDR3 spans 15 residues.

The genes are TRBV14 and TRBJ2-7; 8 bases agree with TRBD1. In germline, CDR1 is SGHDN, CDR2 FVKESK. This CDR3 has 13 residues. Trimming took 2 bases from V and 7 from J; bases not matched to a gene: 4. The CDR3 protein is CASSQNTGGEQYF. Here the CDR3 DNA reads TGTGCCAGCAGCCAAAATACAGGGGGGGAGCAGTACTTC.

This clone was observed a handful of times. The chain combines TRBV6-1 with TRBJ2-5; maybe TRBD2 (5 bases). Germline V CDR1 and CDR2: MNHNS, SASEGT. The CDR3 sequence is 14 residues long. Trimming stripped 1 base from V and 6 bases from J, with 12 bases between. CDR3: CASSEDARVKTQYF. CDR3 bases: TGTGCCAGCAGTGAAGATGCGAGGGTCAAGACCCAGTACTTC.

The chain joins TRBV7-9 to TRBJ1-1; 10 bases match TRBD1. Germline CDR1 is SEHNR and CDR2 is FQNEAQ (reference sequence). V lost 5 bases to trimming and J lost 5 bases; unmatched junction nucleotides: 8. CDR3 length equals 15 residues. The CDR3 loop is CASSLRTGGETEAFF. Written as DNA, the CDR3 is TGTGCCAGCAGCCTACGGACAGGGGGAGAGACTGAAGCTTTCTTT.

The chain couples TRBV9 to TRBJ2-2; a possible D gene is TRBD1 (6 bases). The germline V gene has CDR1 SGDLS and CDR2 YYNGEE. The CDR3 is made up of 15 amino acids. V lost 3 bases to trimming and J lost 1 base, with 10 bases between them. CDR3 DNA sequence: TGTGCCAGCAGCGCAGGGACATTGAACACCGGGGAGCTGTTTTTT. This gives the protein CASSAGTLNTGELFF.

This sequence joins TRBV11-2 and TRBJ1-1; maybe TRBD1 (5 bases). Trimming removed 5 bases at V and 1 base at J, with 11 bases between. This CDR3 region has 14 residues. Per the germline V gene, CDR1 is SGHAT and CDR2 is FQNNGV. As DNA, the CDR3 is TGTGCCAGCAGCCCAGGGTATGGGAACACTGAAGCTTTCTTT. Its protein product is CASSPGYGNTEAFF. Using reference TRBV11-2 and TRBJ1-1 for the parts outside the CDR3, the full variable domain is EAGVAQSPRYKIIEKRQSVAFWCNPISGHATLYWYQQILGQGPKLLIQFQNNGVVDDSQLPKDRFSAERLKGVDSTLKIQPAKLEDSAVYLCASSPGYGNTEAFFGQGTRLTVV.

This chain uses TRBV5-6 with TRBJ2-7; 8 nucleotides agree with TRBD2. This CDR3 contains 14 residues. Germline lookup yields CDR1 SGHDT and CDR2 YYEEEE. Trimming cost V 4 bases and J 6 bases; bases outside gene matches: 9. The CDR3 DNA follows: TGTGCCAGCAGCGACGCCAGCGGGAGTGCCGAGCAGTACTTC. Protein: CASSDASGSAEQYF.